The 23 T cell receptor beta chains in this list originate from one sample, sequenced in a study of vaccination and CD4 T cells after COVID-19. What these receptors recognize is not known. Treatment in this sample: roughly 11-day PBMC culture with coronavirus spike peptide pools or control peptides (ViraFEST assay). The Oncomine TCR Beta short-read assay generated sequence data from the DNA of cultured CD4+ T cells. TCRdb reprocessed the PCR reads via MiXCR and lists one record per CDR3 protein. The data show about 10,000 distinct CDR3 sequences, almost 60% seen once. Sequenced material: CD4+ T cells from blood, cultured in vitro. The receptor source for this set is a human donor who had recovered from COVID-19.

The rearrangement links TRBV15 to TRBJ1-5; possible D gene TRBD1, 6 bases. The CDR3 has 14 amino acids. The V end was cut by 3 bases, the J end by 5 bases, with 11 bases between. From germline, CDR1 is LNHNV and CDR2 YYDKDF (reference sequence). The DNA of the CDR3 is TGTGCCACCAGCAGTAGGGGGGGGGATCAGCCCCAGCATTTT. It codes for CATSSRGGDQPQHF.

The chain joins TRBV4-3 to TRBJ2-3, with 13 bases that match TRBD2. CDR1 is LGHNA, CDR2 YSLEER, per germline. Losses at the gene ends were 0 bases for V and 12 bases for J; bases not matched to a gene: 18. The CDR3 sequence is 19 residues long. CDR3: CASSQEYGVRGLAGTPQYF. In DNA, the CDR3 is TGCGCCAGCAGCCAAGAATACGGGGTGCGGGGACTAGCGGGAACACCCCAGTATTTT.

The rearrangement joins TRBV12-3 or TRBV12-4 to TRBJ1-2; 9 positions match TRBD1. This CDR3 has 14 amino acids. With 0 bases clipped from V and 8 bases from J, the junction kept 4 bases outside the gene matches. The CDR3 loop is CASSLADRGRGYTF. The CDR3 DNA reads TGTGCCAGCAGTTTAGCGGACAGGGGAAGGGGCTACACCTTC.

This rearrangement joins TRBV20-1 to TRBJ2-7, with D uncertain. The CDR3 contains 14 residues. The germline gives CDR1 DFQATT, CDR2 SNEGSKA (reference sequence). V lost 0 bases and J lost 0, with 9 bases in between. Here the CDR3 reads CSARDRRYSYEQYF. The CDR3 nucleotides are TGCAGTGCTAGAGATCGGAGATACTCCTACGAGCAGTACTTC.

This clonotype showed up just once. A read error may produce the germline difference seen at one junction end. The V gene is TRBV20-1, the J gene TRBJ2-5, with no clear D. Germline assignment: CDR1 DFQATT and CDR2 SNEGSKA (reference sequence). The CDR3 covers 13 residues. The chain's CDR3 is CSATRAPQETQYF. DNA for the CDR3: TGCAGCGCTACCCGGGCCCCACAAGAGACCCAGTACTTC.

This clonotype was seen a single time. This chain connects TRBV7-2 to TRBJ2-1; 7 bases fit TRBD2. The junction had 10 bases not matched to a gene; V was cut back by 5 bases and J by 12 bases. Germline V gene lookup returns CDR1 SGHTA and CDR2 FQGNSA. The CDR3 consists of 13 residues. CDR3 in amino acids: CASSTRWGGGQFF. CDR3 DNA: TGTGCCAGCAGCACACGGTGGGGCGGGGGGCAGTTCTTC.

The chain links TRBV5-4 to TRBJ1-6; D uncertain. The CDR3 totals 17 residues. Between the trimmed V and J ends, which lost 4 bases and 5 bases, there was a span of 19 bases. Germline V gene sequence: CDR1 SGHNT, CDR2 YYREEE (reference sequence). The CDR3 sequence is CASSPTPIRQNNSPLHF. In DNA form, the CDR3 reads TGTGCCAGCAGCCCCACCCCGATCAGGCAGAATAATTCACCCCTCCACTTT. The full variable domain, its missing parts supplied by reference TRBV5-4 and TRBJ1-6, is ETGVTQSPTHLIKTRGQQVTLRCSSQSGHNTVSWYQQALGQGPQFIFQYYREEENGRGNFPPRFSGLQFPNYSSELNVNALELDDSALYLCASSPTPIRQNNSPLHFGNGTRLTVT.

This clonotype was seen a few times. The V call is TRBV6-2 or TRBV6-3, the J call TRBJ1-4; TRBD1 agrees at 7 bases. Trimming removed 6 bases from V and 10 bases from J; junction bases left unmatched: 8. Looked up from germline, CDR1 is MNHEY and CDR2 is SVGEGT. The CDR3 is made up of 13 amino acids. The DNA of the CDR3 is TGTGCCAGCAGCTGGACAGGAAGCGTAAAACTGTTTTTT. This translates into CASSWTGSVKLFF.

This chain uses TRBV20-1 with TRBJ2-5; no clear D gene. Per germline, CDR1 DFQATT and CDR2 SNEGSKA (reference sequence). Trimming removed 5 bases at V and 4 bases at J, with 11 bases between. The CDR3 has 12 amino acids. In DNA, the CDR3 is TGCAGTGCTGGAAGGTCGAGAGAGACCCAGTACTTC. It codes for CSAGRSRETQYF.

A few counts support this clonotype. The J gene is TRBJ1-2, the V gene TRBV25-1; 10 bases align to TRBD1. Looked up from germline, CDR1 is MGHDK and CDR2 is SYGVNS. The CDR3 spans 14 residues. The J segment lost 8 bases and the V segment lost 0 bases, leaving 3 bases of the junction unmatched. The CDR3 DNA is TGTGCCAGCAGTGAATATGAGGACAGGGGGGGCTACACCTTC. It translates to CASSEYEDRGGYTF.

This chain connects TRBV20-1 to TRBJ2-7; 7 positions agree with TRBD2. The CDR3 is 13 amino acids. CDR1 is DFQATT and CDR2 is SNEGSKA in the germline V gene (reference sequence). V was pared by 3 bases and J by 6 bases, with 8 bases of the junction left unmatched. CDR3 nucleotide sequence: TGCAGTGCTAGTGGGGGGGGGTACATCGAGCAGTACTTC. Its protein product is CSASGGGYIEQYF.

CDR3 loop: CASKLGDTQYF. CDR3 in DNA: TGTGCCAGCAAACTGGGGGATACGCAGTATTTT. The gene calls are TRBV6-1 and TRBJ2-3; D call uncertain. V was shortened by 7 bases and J by 6 bases, with 8 bases between the two germline ends. CDR1 MNHNS and CDR2 SASEGT come from the germline V gene. This CDR3 has 11 residues.

This chain connects TRBV19 to TRBJ1-2; tentative D call: TRBD1 (5 bases). The V end lost 1 base, the J end lost 6 bases, and 9 bases lay between the germline ends. Looked up from germline, CDR1 is LNHDA and CDR2 is SQIVND (reference sequence). CDR3 length: 13 amino acids. CDR3 bases: TGTGCCAGTAGTATAGTTGTCAGGGATGGCTACACCTTC. It is translated as CASSIVVRDGYTF.

In this sample, this clonotype turned up a few times. V gene TRBV28 combines with J gene TRBJ2-7; 9 nucleotides align to TRBD1. V gave up 4 bases and J gave up 4 bases; unmatched junction bases: 11. The CDR3 has 16 residues. Germline V gives CDR1 MDHEN, CDR2 SYDVKM. CDR3 residues: CASSSITGGAGYEQYF. CDR3 nucleotides: TGTGCCAGCAGTTCAATTACAGGGGGCGCAGGGTACGAGCAGTACTTC.

This chain links TRBV6-4 with TRBJ2-3, with TRBD2 matching over 11 bases. The CDR3 runs to 15 residues. V dropped 3 bases and J dropped 1; count of bases not matched to a gene: 0. The germline gives CDR1 MRHNA, CDR2 SNTAGT. The CDR3 protein is CASSETSGGTDTQYF. In nucleotides, the CDR3 is TGTGCCAGCAGTGAGACTAGCGGGGGCACAGATACGCAGTATTTT.

The V call is TRBV19, the J call TRBJ1-1; TRBD1 matches at 7 bases. V shed 4 bases, J shed 1 base, and the junction held 6 bases outside the gene matches. CDR3 length equals 15 residues. CDR1 and CDR2 from the germline V gene are LNHDA and SQIVND (reference sequence). The DNA for the CDR3 is TGTGCCAGTAGTACGACACACAGGGGGAACACTGAAGCTTTCTTT. Protein: CASSTTHRGNTEAFF.

This clonotype was counted between two and nine times. This chain joins TRBV28 and TRBJ1-2, with D possibly being TRBD1 (6 bases). The CDR3 spans 14 residues. V lost 5 bases to trimming and J lost 8 bases, with 18 bases between them. Per the germline V gene, CDR1 is MDHEN and CDR2 is SYDVKM. The CDR3 sequence is CASSQRGGVEGYTF. DNA for the CDR3: TGTGCCAGCAGTCAGAGGGGGGGCGTAGAAGGCTACACCTTC.

This clonotype has a single count. The chain uses TRBV20-1 and TRBJ1-1; no reliable D call. Germline lookup yields CDR1 DFQATT and CDR2 SNEGSKA (reference sequence). The CDR3 length is 11 residues. Trimming removed 6 bases from V and 0 bases from J, with 5 bases in between. This CDR3 reads CSALMNTEAFF. CDR3 DNA: TGCAGTGCCCTAATGAACACTGAAGCTTTCTTT.

CDR3 DNA sequence: TGTGCCAGCAGTTTCGGGACTAGCGGGAGGGAGACCCAGTACTTC. Residues: CASSFGTSGRETQYF. The chain recombines TRBV28 with TRBJ2-5; 15 positions agree with TRBD2. The trim removed 3 bases at V and 5 bases at J, leaving 1 base unmatched. This CDR3 has 15 amino acids. Germline lookup yields CDR1 MDHEN and CDR2 SYDVKM. Combining the CDR3 with reference TRBV28 and TRBJ2-5 gives the whole variable domain DVKVTQSSRYLVKRTGEKVFLECVQDMDHENMFWYRQDPGLGLRLIYFSYDVKMKEKGDIPEGYSVSREKKERFSLILESASTNQTSMYLCASSFGTSGRETQYFGPGTRLLVL.

This clonotype is categorized as large. The CDR3 nucleotides are TGTGCCAGCACCCGCTCATGGTTGAACACTGAAGCTTTCTTT. It encodes CASTRSWLNTEAFF. The chain has TRBV2 and TRBJ1-1; no reliable D call. The CDR3 is 14 amino acids. Germline values: CDR1 SNHLY, CDR2 FYNNEI. V was shortened by 7 bases and J by 0 bases, with 12 bases between the two germline ends.

This clonotype was observed once. The chain combines TRBV28 with TRBJ1-4, with 8 bases aligning to TRBD1. Germline assignment: CDR1 MDHEN and CDR2 SYDVKM. V was clipped by 4 bases and J by 4 bases; unmatched bases: 8. This CDR3 has 16 amino acids. CDR3 region: CASSSQGAQGNEKLFF. Here the CDR3 DNA reads TGTGCCAGCAGTTCCCAGGGGGCGCAGGGTAATGAAAAACTGTTTTTT. Filled out from reference TRBV28 and TRBJ1-4, the complete variable domain reads DVKVTQSSRYLVKRTGEKVFLECVQDMDHENMFWYRQDPGLGLRLIYFSYDVKMKEKGDIPEGYSVSREKKERFSLILESASTNQTSMYLCASSSQGAQGNEKLFFGSGTQLSVL.

This clonotype was observed a few times. The chain couples TRBV27 to TRBJ2-7; a possible D gene is TRBD2 (5 bases). V was cut by 5 bases and J by 3 bases, with 11 bases left in between. Germline V gene lookup returns CDR1 MNHEY and CDR2 SMNVEV (reference sequence). This CDR3 is built from 13 residues. The CDR3 region has the DNA TGTGCCAGCAGTCCAAGACGGGGCTACGAGCAGTACTTC. This translates into CASSPRRGYEQYF.

The CDR3 nucleotides read TGTGCCAGCACCGGGGATGGCTACACCTTC. It codes for CASTGDGYTF. V gene TRBV7-9 combines with J gene TRBJ1-2; unclear D gene. The V gene's germline CDR1 is SEHNR and CDR2 FQNEAQ (reference sequence). Trimming removed 7 bases from V and 6 bases from J, with 6 bases in between. The CDR3 has 10 residues.